This passage covers 9 T cell receptor beta chains from one sample sequenced in a study of tumor-infiltrating lymphocytes in oesophageal squamous cell carcinoma. TCRdb passed the PCR reads through MiXCR, listing each CDR3 protein once. The top ten clones hold 41% of a sample with some 15,000 distinct CDR3 sequences, about 40% of them seen once. Sequencing was carried out using blood. The receptors were gathered from a female donor with esophageal squamous cell carcinoma.

In this sample, this clonotype turned up many times. A much larger clone sits a single nucleotide away, making a read error possible. The V call is TRBV7-3, the J call TRBJ2-7; 10 nucleotides agree with TRBD2. There are 17 residues in the CDR3. The ends lost 4 bases at V and 7 bases at J; junction bases unmatched: 16. Germline loops: CDR1 SGHTA, CDR2 FQGTGA. The CDR3 region is CASSSNPSGRFDNEQYF. CDR3 nucleotide sequence: TGTGCCAGCAGCTCAAACCCTAGCGGGAGATTTGATAATGAGCAGTACTTC.

The rearrangement joins TRBV30 to TRBJ2-5; maybe TRBD1 (6 bases). The end of the DNA is better explained by TRBJ2-1, so the J call may be wrong. This CDR3 spans 13 amino acids. Germline assignment: CDR1 GTSNPN and CDR2 SVGIG (reference sequence). This CDR3 reads CAWSKDRDYEQFF. For the CDR3, the DNA is TGTGCCTGGAGTAAGGACAGAGACTACGAGCAGTTCTTC.

This clonotype was observed once. This CDR3 is CASRGPLSTDTQYF. The CDR3 coding sequence is TGTGCCAGCAGGGGTCCTCTAAGCACAGATACGCAGTATTTT. The rearrangement joins TRBV7-9 to TRBJ2-3; D gene uncertain. The length of the CDR3 is 14 residues. Trimming removed 6 bases from V and 0 bases from J, with 10 bases in between. Germline V gene data show CDR1 as SEHNR and CDR2 as FQNEAQ (reference sequence).

At least ten counts were recorded for this clonotype. J is TRBJ2-2 and V is TRBV18; TRBD2 matches at 10 bases. Germline V lookup: CDR1 KGHSH, CDR2 LQKENI. This CDR3 is 16 amino acids long. The V gene end was trimmed by 1 base and the J gene end by 6 bases; junction bases not matched to a gene: 5. Here the CDR3 reads CASSPRTSGSSGELFF. CDR3 nucleotides: TGTGCCAGCTCACCACGGACTAGCGGTTCTTCCGGGGAGCTGTTTTTT.

This clonotype showed up many times. The J gene is TRBJ1-5, the V gene TRBV6-6; D gene uncertain. This CDR3 comprises 15 residues. Between the trimmed V and J ends, which lost 0 bases and 3 bases, there was a span of 9 bases. CDR1 and CDR2 from the germline V gene are MNHNY and SVGAGI (reference sequence). The CDR3, as DNA: TGTGCCAGCAGTTACTCTGCCAGCCTCAATCAGCCCCAGCATTTT. The encoded protein is CASSYSASLNQPQHF.

This clonotype was counted ten times or more. This may stem from a read error, because a much larger clone lies one nucleotide away. The chain carries TRBV24-1 and TRBJ2-5, with 9 bases fitting TRBD1. CDR3 length: 12 residues. The J segment lost 13 bases and the V segment lost 1 base, leaving 3 bases of the junction unmatched. Germline V gene data show CDR1 as KGHDR and CDR2 as SFDVKD. CDR3 nucleotides: TGTGCCACCAGTGATTTTGGACAGGGGAGGTACTTC. Its protein product is CATSDFGQGRYF.

The J gene is TRBJ2-4, the V gene TRBV7-4; D unresolved. The better agreement between TRBJ2-7 and the DNA end casts doubt on the J call. The CDR3 covers 15 residues. From germline, CDR1 is SGHVT and CDR2 SQSDAQ. As DNA, the CDR3 is TGTGCCAGCAGCTTAGGGGGTACCGGCTCCTACGAGCAGTACTTC. This codes for CASSLGGTGSYEQYF.

This sequence joins TRBV7-2 and TRBJ2-7; 12 bases line up with TRBD2. Germline trimming cut 1 base from V and 5 bases from J; bases unmatched to any gene: 6. CDR1 is SGHTA, CDR2 FQGNSA, per germline. CDR3 size: 16 residues. CDR3 coding DNA: TGTGCCAGCAGCTTAGGGCTAGCGGGAGGGTTGGACGAGCAGTACTTC. Amino acid sequence: CASSLGLAGGLDEQYF.

The rearrangement joins TRBV7-9 to TRBJ2-1; D could derive from TRBD1 or TRBD2 (5 bases each). The last part of the DNA fits TRBJ2-7 better; the J call may be wrong. Germline CDR1 reads SEHNR; CDR2 reads FQNEAQ (reference sequence). This CDR3 has 14 amino acids. DNA of the CDR3: TGTGCCAGCAGCTTAGCGGCAGGGAGCGACGAGCAGTACTTC. Translating it yields CASSLAAGSDEQYF.